The 8 T cell receptor beta chains presented below share a single source sample, sequenced in a study of tissue T cells after allogeneic stem cell transplantation. Generated by immunoSEQ multiplex PCR, the TCRdb table keeps only in-frame clones and is missing some. The data show about 43,000 clones, over 85% seen once. Sequencing was performed on blood, taken before transplantation. All receptors derive from a woman aged 35 to 75 who later had graft-versus-host disease after an allogeneic stem cell transplant.

V usage is TRBV11-3 and J usage is TRBJ1-1; D is perhaps TRBD1 (5 bases). This CDR3 region has 13 residues. In germline, CDR1 is SGHNT, CDR2 YENEEA. V was shortened by 2 bases and J by 7 bases, with 11 bases between the two germline ends. The CDR3 loop reads CASSLRSGVEAFF. DNA of the CDR3: TGTGCCAGCAGCTTAAGGTCGGGGGTTGAAGCTTTCTTT.

This rearrangement joins TRBV18 to TRBJ1-5; tentatively, D is TRBD1 (5 bases). Germline-derived CDR1 and CDR2 are KGHSH and LQKENI. This CDR3 comprises 13 residues. The germline V and J ends were trimmed by 3 bases and 5 bases, with 8 bases remaining between them. The DNA for the CDR3 is TGTGCCAGCTCACCCGGGGCCCATCAGCCCCAGCATTTT. Amino acid sequence: CASSPGAHQPQHF.

This clone was detected only once. The rearrangement joins TRBV4-3 to TRBJ1-2, with a tentative D call TRBD1 (5 bases). Trimming took 0 bases from V and 4 from J, leaving 12 bases between them. In germline, CDR1 is LGHNA, CDR2 YSLEER. The CDR3 runs 15 residues. The CDR3 region is CASSQDRRGAYGYTF. The CDR3 nucleotides are TGCGCCAGCAGCCAAGATCGAAGGGGAGCCTATGGCTACACCTTC.

This clone was counted a few times. V gene TRBV10-3 combines with J gene TRBJ2-7; TRBD2 is a possible D gene (6 bases). Germline-derived CDR1 and CDR2 are ENHRY and SYGVKD. Trimming removed 0 bases from V and 5 bases from J, with 8 bases in between. The CDR3 contains 13 residues. The CDR3 bases are TGTGCCATCAGTGAGTCGGAGGGGCACGAGCAGTACTTC. Encoded protein: CAISESEGHEQYF.

This chain connects TRBV7-9 to TRBJ2-5; D uncertain. Germline CDR1 reads SEHNR; CDR2 reads FQNEAQ (reference sequence). Between the trimmed V and J ends, which lost 3 bases and 0 bases, there was a span of 11 bases. There are 15 residues in the CDR3. The CDR3 protein is CASSFPVGYQETQYF. Here the CDR3 DNA reads TGTGCCAGCAGCTTCCCGGTGGGGTACCAAGAGACCCAGTACTTC.

The gene calls are TRBV3-1 (or the pseudogene TRBV3-2) and TRBJ2-5; D assignment may be TRBD1 or TRBD2 (5 bases each). The CDR3 has 15 amino acids. Germline V gene lookup returns CDR1 LGHDT and CDR2 YNNKEL (reference sequence). Trimming pared 4 bases from V and 1 base from J, leaving 13 bases between. The CDR3 coding sequence is TGTGCCAGCAGCCCCCGGGGCAGGGCCCAAGAGACCCAGTACTTC. Its translation is CASSPRGRAQETQYF.

V usage is TRBV6-1 and J usage is TRBJ2-5; weak D call: TRBD1 (6 bases). In germline, CDR1 is MNHNS, CDR2 SASEGT. The CDR3 contains 15 residues. The V and J ends lost 2 bases and 2 bases respectively, with 12 bases between them. The CDR3 spells CASSESQGRQETQYF. The CDR3 DNA reads TGTGCCAGCAGTGAATCCCAGGGGCGGCAAGAGACCCAGTACTTC.

This clone was detected once. The chain recombines TRBV29-1 with TRBJ2-6; TRBD2 might be the D (5 bases). The V gene lost 4 bases and the J gene lost 1 base, with 11 bases spanning the gap. Germline values: CDR1 SQVTM, CDR2 ANQGSEA. This CDR3 is 15 amino acids long. CDR3 sequence reads: CSVVGRRSGANVLTF. The CDR3 region has the DNA TGCAGCGTTGTGGGGAGACGATCTGGGGCCAACGTCCTGACTTTC.